The clone carrying this T cell receptor beta chain was counted many times. Its antigen is not identified. In germline, CDR1 is LGHNA, CDR2 YSLEER. The CDR3 spans 16 residues. V lost 0 bases, J lost 5 bases, and 16 bases lay in between. This sample was included in a study of early T cells in non-severe SARS-CoV-2 infection. The TCR library protocol was used to attach unique molecular identifiers. These identifiers were attached to individual cDNA molecules. A single record per CDR3 protein comes from TCRdb applying MiXCR to the 5' RACE reads. The sample carries about 36,000 distinct CDR3 sequences, 6.8% recorded once. Study outcomes and limitations: CD4 and private specificities were missed by VDJdb matching, which favored anti-spike CD8 responses.

V usage is TRBV4-3 and J usage is TRBJ2-5; D is perhaps TRBD1 (5 bases). The sample here was whole blood, taken at baseline. The origin of this receptor is an adult who was a healthcare worker with PCR-confirmed SARS-CoV-2 infection or an uninfected control (not recorded which). CDR3 sequence: CASSQDPAGSAETQYF. In nucleotides, the CDR3 is TGCGCCAGCAGCCAAGATCCGGCAGGGTCAGCGGAGACCCAGTACTTC.